The 27 T cell receptor beta chains below come from one sample, sequenced in a study of cytomegalovirus exposure and HLA in healthy donors. PCR amplification relied on 60 Vbeta primers (plus 13 Jbeta primers). Profiled with immunoSEQ multiplex PCR; TCRdb holds only in-frame clones, not every one. Of some 170,000 clones in the sample, roughly 77% were seen once. Specimen: PBMCs. Source of these receptors: a man between 18 and 29 years old in good health and CMV-seropositive.

This rearrangement joins TRBV9 to TRBJ2-1; 7 positions agree with TRBD2. The ends lost 2 bases at V and 6 bases at J; junction bases unmatched: 8. The CDR3 totals 15 residues. Germline CDR1 and CDR2: SGDLS and YYNGEE. The CDR3 DNA is TGTGCCAGCAGCGTCGGCGGGAGCGGAGGCAATGAGCAGTTCTTC. Translating it yields CASSVGGSGGNEQFF.

The CDR3 here is CASSPAGEETQYF. CDR3 DNA: TGTGCCAGTAGTCCAGCGGGGGAAGAGACCCAGTACTTC. This chain links TRBV19 with TRBJ2-5; 8 positions match TRBD2. V trimming: 5 bases; J trimming: 3 bases; junction bases outside the gene matches: 2. Germline CDR1 reads LNHDA; CDR2 reads SQIVND (reference sequence). CDR3 length: 13 amino acids.

This chain joins TRBV5-1 and TRBJ2-1; 10 bases match TRBD2. The J segment lost 8 bases and the V segment lost 3 bases, leaving 5 bases of the junction unmatched. The CDR3 sequence is 14 residues long. Germline assignment: CDR1 SGHRS and CDR2 YFSETQ. The CDR3 here is CASSSGLAIDEQFF. The CDR3 DNA reads TGCGCCAGCAGCTCGGGACTAGCGATAGATGAGCAGTTCTTC.

The chain uses TRBV11-2 and TRBJ2-3; D might be TRBD1 (6 bases). Germline V CDR1 and CDR2: SGHAT, FQNNGV. V was trimmed by 5 bases and J by 0 bases, leaving 12 bases between them. The length of the CDR3 is 15 residues. CDR3 protein: CASSPTGTSTDTQYF. In DNA, the CDR3 is TGTGCCAGCAGCCCGACAGGAACAAGCACAGATACGCAGTATTTT.

The chain carries TRBV7-8 and TRBJ1-1; D unclear. The CDR3 consists of 15 residues. Germline CDR1 SGHVS, CDR2 FQNEAQ. Trimming cost V 1 base and J 2 bases, with 11 bases left between them. The DNA for the CDR3 is TGTGCCAGCAGCTTAGAGAGGCAGTTTAACACTGAAGCTTTCTTT. This sequence encodes CASSLERQFNTEAFF.

This chain uses TRBV6-1 with TRBJ2-2; D may be TRBD1 (6 bases). V lost 3 bases to trimming and J lost 4 bases, with 12 bases between them. In germline, CDR1 is MNHNS, CDR2 SASEGT. The CDR3 covers 15 residues. The CDR3: CASSDLQGSTGELFF. CDR3 nucleotides: TGTGCCAGCAGTGACTTACAGGGAAGCACCGGGGAGCTGTTTTTT.

This chain joins TRBV5-4 and TRBJ2-2, with 9 bases matching TRBD1. Germline V CDR1 and CDR2: SGHNT, YYREEE (reference sequence). The CDR3 is made up of 15 amino acids. V shed 4 bases and J 5 bases; nucleotides not matched to a gene: 6. CDR3 sequence (DNA): TGTGCCAGCAGCCCCCGACAGGGGGTTACCGGGGAGCTGTTTTTT. Protein: CASSPRQGVTGELFF.

This sequence joins TRBV6-1 and TRBJ1-2; 10 nucleotides match TRBD1. CDR3 length equals 15 residues. With V trimmed by 5 bases and J by 3 bases, 6 bases remained unmatched. Germline V gene data show CDR1 as MNHNS and CDR2 as SASEGT. The CDR3 DNA reads TGTGCCAGCAGTCCCGGGACAGGGGAGTACTATGGCTACACCTTC. It encodes CASSPGTGEYYGYTF.

As concerns this clone: Other nucleotide sequences in the sample specify the same CDR3. This rearrangement joins TRBV6-1 to TRBJ2-7, with 9 bases aligning to TRBD1. Germline trimming cut 6 bases from V and 4 bases from J; bases unmatched to any gene: 7. The CDR3 contains 14 residues. Germline V gene lookup returns CDR1 MNHNS and CDR2 SASEGT. The CDR3 is CASSRDRGSYEQYV. In DNA form, the CDR3 reads TGTGCCAGCAGCAGAGACAGGGGGAGTTACGAGCAGTACGTC.

This clone has only a few counts. This chain connects TRBV28 to TRBJ1-3; D is ambiguous. Trimming left V 6 bases short and J 7 bases short, with 13 bases between. CDR1 is MDHEN, CDR2 SYDVKM, per germline. This CDR3 is 13 amino acids long. The CDR3 DNA is TGTGCCAGCAGAAGGACTGCCGGTAACACCATATATTTT. Translating gives CASRRTAGNTIYF.

This clone appeared a single time. The J gene is TRBJ1-2, the V gene TRBV10-3; D perhaps matches TRBD1 (6 bases). V was trimmed by 0 bases and J by 2 bases, leaving 19 bases between them. Germline values: CDR1 ENHRY, CDR2 SYGVKD. The length of the CDR3 is 18 residues. The CDR3 reads CAISESKGGRGSNYGYTF. The CDR3 DNA reads as TGTGCCATCAGTGAGTCGAAAGGGGGTAGGGGGTCCAACTATGGCTACACCTTC.

The V call is TRBV5-1, the J call TRBJ1-4, with 7 bases matching TRBD1. Germline CDR1 SGHRS, CDR2 YFSETQ. The CDR3 spans 16 residues. V lost 0 bases to trimming and J lost 0 bases; unmatched junction nucleotides: 2. CDR3 DNA sequence: TGCGCCAGCAGCTTGGGACAGGGAACAACTAATGAAAAACTGTTTTTT. It specifies CASSLGQGTTNEKLFF.

The rearrangement links TRBV4-2 to TRBJ1-5, with a weak D call TRBD1 (5 bases). CDR3 length equals 15 residues. Trimming cost V 1 base and J 3 bases, with 10 bases left between them. The germline V gene has CDR1 LGHNA and CDR2 YNFKEQ. The CDR3 loop reads CASSQGAGSNQPQHF. Written as DNA, the CDR3 is TGTGCCAGCAGCCAAGGGGCAGGGTCCAATCAGCCCCAGCATTTT.

The chain joins TRBV27 to TRBJ1-6, with D unresolved. This CDR3 comprises 16 residues. CDR1 MNHEY and CDR2 SMNVEV come from the germline V gene (reference sequence). With 0 bases removed from V and 9 bases from J, the gap between germline ends came to 15 bases. CDR3 bases: TGTGCCAGCAGTTTATCCCAGGCCTGGCCTTTTTCACCCCTCCACTTT. Translation: CASSLSQAWPFSPLHF.

The sample holds a few counts of this clone. The rearrangement links TRBV7-9 to TRBJ2-1; 12 bases match TRBD2. V shed 5 bases and J 8 bases; nucleotides not matched to a gene: 10. Germline V gives CDR1 SEHNR, CDR2 FQNEAQ (reference sequence). CDR3 length: 16 amino acids. CDR3 sequence reads: CASSLQTSGSVHEQFF. The DNA of the CDR3 is TGTGCCAGCAGCCTACAGACTAGCGGGAGCGTCCATGAGCAGTTCTTC.

The count of this clone is one. The V and J genes are TRBV10-3 and TRBJ1-2, with D possibly TRBD1 on 6 matching bases. The germline V gene encodes CDR1 ENHRY and CDR2 SYGVKD. The CDR3 covers 13 residues. The V end lost 8 bases, the J end lost 7 bases, and 17 bases lay between the germline ends. This CDR3 is CAIRVEDSVGYTF. The CDR3 coding sequence is TGTGCCATCCGCGTAGAGGACAGTGTTGGCTACACCTTC.

The V and J genes are TRBV25-1 and TRBJ2-1, with 9 bases aligning to TRBD1. Germline CDR1 is MGHDK and CDR2 is SYGVNS. This CDR3 is built from 16 residues. V trimming: 3 bases; J trimming: 5 bases; junction bases outside the gene matches: 8. CDR3 DNA: TGTGCCAGCAGTGAGGGGGGGACAGGGTCGGACAATGAGCAGTTCTTC. Translated, it gives CASSEGGTGSDNEQFF. Based on the CDR3 plus reference TRBV25-1 and TRBJ2-1, the full variable domain is EADIYQTPRYLVIGTGKKITLECSQTMGHDKMYWYQQDPGMELHLIHYSYGVNSTEKGDLSSESTVSRIRTEHFPLTLESARPSHTSQYLCASSEGGTGSDNEQFFGPGTRLTVL.

V is TRBV5-5 and J is TRBJ1-1; 8 nucleotides align to TRBD1. Trimming cost V 4 bases and J 4 bases; bases outside gene matches: 6. The CDR3 totals 14 residues. The germline V gene has CDR1 SGHKS and CDR2 YYEKEE (reference sequence). CDR3: CASSNGQGFTEAFF. DNA of the CDR3: TGTGCCAGCAGCAATGGACAGGGATTCACTGAAGCTTTCTTT.

The chain couples TRBV9 to TRBJ1-2; 8 nucleotides match TRBD1. The germline CDR1 and CDR2 sequences are SGDLS and YYNGEE. Unmatched junction bases numbered 16, after V lost 2 bases and J lost 7 bases. The CDR3 is 17 residues long. The CDR3 loop is CASSVDAGGPSGPGYTF. The CDR3 DNA is TGTGCCAGCAGCGTCGACGCAGGGGGCCCATCGGGACCTGGCTACACCTTC.

V gene TRBV7-8 combines with J gene TRBJ2-4, with 7 bases matching TRBD2. Germline V CDR1 and CDR2: SGHVS, FQNEAQ. The CDR3 totals 13 residues. J was trimmed by 8 bases and V by 8 bases; bases with no gene match: 9. This CDR3 reads CASGQRGGDIQYF. The CDR3 region has the DNA TGTGCCAGCGGCCAGAGGGGAGGGGACATTCAGTACTTC.

The chain joins TRBV11-1 to TRBJ2-1; 11 nucleotides line up with TRBD2. This CDR3 has 14 amino acids. V lost 6 bases, J lost 8 bases, and 6 bases stayed unmatched. The germline V gene has CDR1 SGHAT and CDR2 FQDESV (reference sequence). In DNA form, the CDR3 reads TGTGCCAGCAGTGTAGCGGGGGGGCGTCATGAGCAGTTCTTC. This encodes CASSVAGGRHEQFF.

The chain couples TRBV27 to TRBJ1-5; D is unresolved. The CDR3 is 12 amino acids. The V end was cut by 6 bases, the J end by 3 bases, with 6 bases between. Germline V gene lookup returns CDR1 MNHEY and CDR2 SMNVEV (reference sequence). CDR3 region: CASSYPNQPQHF. The CDR3 nucleotides are TGTGCCAGCAGCTACCCCAATCAGCCCCAGCATTTT.

This sequence joins TRBV5-5 and TRBJ2-6, with TRBD1 matching over 9 bases. This CDR3 has 16 residues. The trim removed 4 bases at V and 2 bases at J, leaving 4 bases unmatched. Germline V gene sequence: CDR1 SGHKS, CDR2 YYEKEE (reference sequence). The DNA for the CDR3 is TGTGCCAGCAGCCCCACAGGGGGCGCTGGGGCCAACGTCCTGACTTTC. This gives the protein CASSPTGGAGANVLTF.

The rearrangement links TRBV13 to TRBJ2-5; the match to TRBD2 covers 13 bases. Germline V gene sequence: CDR1 PRHDT, CDR2 FYEKMQ (reference sequence). The CDR3 totals 20 residues. The ends lost 4 bases at V and 5 bases at J; junction bases unmatched: 19. The CDR3 DNA reads TGTGCCAGCAGCTCCGAAGGCGGAAGGACTAGCGGGGGCACCAGGGAGACCCAGTACTTC. As protein: CASSSEGGRTSGGTRETQYF.

This chain's CDR3 is CASSDEGSGGTDTQYF. CDR3 bases: TGTGCCAGCAGTGATGAGGGTAGCGGGGGCACAGATACGCAGTATTTT. This chain links TRBV6-4 with TRBJ2-3, with 8 bases fitting TRBD2. V gave up 3 bases and J gave up 1 base; unmatched junction bases: 6. The CDR3 runs 16 residues. Germline V gives CDR1 MRHNA, CDR2 SNTAGT.

The genes are TRBV5-6 and TRBJ1-2, with 7 positions matching TRBD1. The CDR3 sequence is 16 residues long. The V segment lost 4 bases and the J segment 5 bases; nucleotides outside the gene matches: 14. The germline gives CDR1 SGHDT, CDR2 YYEEEE. CDR3 DNA sequence: TGTGCCAGCAGCCTTGGCGTAACAGGGGATGGGTATGGCTACACCTTC. It translates to CASSLGVTGDGYGYTF.

The chain joins TRBV5-1 to TRBJ2-3; 9 nucleotides match TRBD2. Germline CDR1 reads SGHRS; CDR2 reads YFSETQ. This CDR3 has 15 amino acids. V was clipped by 3 bases and J by 3 bases; unmatched bases: 5. The CDR3 region has the DNA TGCGCCAGCAGCTCCAAAAGCGGGGGGACAGATACGCAGTATTTT. Encoded protein: CASSSKSGGTDTQYF.